This entry features one TCR beta chain sequence. This clonotype counts as medium-sized (0.01 to 0.1%). The antigen it recognizes is unknown. No base quality information exists; no much larger clone differs at one position. CDR1 is given as LGHNA and CDR2 as YNFKEQ, both from the germline V gene. At the junction V is shortened by 2 bases and J by 5 bases; bases outside the gene matches: 5. The CDR3 covers 16 residues, taking in both the cysteine and the phenylalanine. The retained sequence is limited to the CDR3, 48 bases, with the frame set at the first base. This entry belongs to a study of lung T cells in sarcoidosis with Löfgren's syndrome listed by TCRdb under 2017. The study in broad terms: Sarcoidosis was described as a granulomatous, mainly pulmonary disease marked by CD4+ T cell accumulation in bronchoalveolar lavage fluid. The repertoire analyses concentrated on Lofgren's syndrome patients.

The paper as a whole reports these results and caveats: TRAV12-1 and TRBV2 CDR3 motifs were reported to be shared among multiple Löfgren's syndrome patients, suggesting public CD4+ TCR repertoires. Analysis of alphabeta pairing showed that TRAV12-1 paired preferentially with TRBV2, and the TCRs formed by this pairing showed CDR3 homology. Recognition of a sarcoidosis-associated antigen was only suggested; the antigen itself remained putative and unidentified. Compared with control subjects, Lofgren's syndrome patients reportedly showed the greatest expansion in the V gene segments TRAV12-1 and TRBV2.

CD4+ T cells collected through bronchoalveolar lavage were the source used for profiling TCR repertoires. Sequencing used an Illumina MiSeq. The public reads were reprocessed in TCRdb via fastp at Q25 and MiXCR, keeping in-frame beta chains. Entries are consolidated by CDR3 protein sequence, retaining the most common genes and DNA. A total of fewer than 25,000 distinct CDR3 sequences appear in this sample, over 20% of them only once. The ten largest make up less than 0.95% of the sample. Sequenced input: CD4+ T cells from bronchoalveolar lavage. The V and J genes are TRBV4-2 and TRBJ2-1; the central 11 bases match TRBD2. The receptor was isolated from a human donor with sarcoidosis (Löfgren's syndrome or another form), or a control subject (not recorded which). The DNA is TGTGCCAGCAGCCAATCGACTAGCGGGGTCAACAATGAGCAGTTCTTC. It encodes CASSQSTSGVNNEQFF.